This T cell receptor (beta chain) was captured in a study of regulatory T cells in long-lasting Graves disease. Overall study: A definition of persistent Graves' disease required over 5 years of antithyroid drugs plus positive TSH receptor antibodies. Study findings and constraints: Persistent Graves' patients possessed reduced TCR diversity relative to recently diagnosed ones. Newly diagnosed disease favored TRBV20-1 and TRBJ2-1 over persistent disease.

At least ten counts were recorded for this clonotype. Its antigen remains unidentified. This CDR3 comprises 15 residues. From germline, CDR1 is MNHNS and CDR2 SASEGT. V trimming: 8 bases; J trimming: 3 bases; junction bases outside the gene matches: 10. The time point was: persistent/refractory GD, antithyroid drugs over 5 years with positive TRAb. Researchers made the TCR library from RNA that was extracted from PBMCs. TCR beta libraries were built with iRepertoire HTBI primers and Arm-PCR of CDR3 regions. TCRdb used MiXCR to reprocess the multiplex PCR reads, holding one entry per CDR3 protein. The sample lists about 290,000 distinct CDR3 sequences, 22% occurring once.

The genes are TRBV6-1 and TRBJ1-2; 9 nucleotides agree with TRBD1. This TCR was recovered from a female donor with Graves disease. Sequences were derived from peripheral blood mononuclear cells (PBMCs), sampled when the disease was refractory, from a patient treated with antithyroid drugs. CDR3 loop: CASASPGQGDYGYTF. CDR3 in DNA: TGTGCCAGCGCAAGTCCGGGACAGGGTGACTATGGCTACACCTTC.